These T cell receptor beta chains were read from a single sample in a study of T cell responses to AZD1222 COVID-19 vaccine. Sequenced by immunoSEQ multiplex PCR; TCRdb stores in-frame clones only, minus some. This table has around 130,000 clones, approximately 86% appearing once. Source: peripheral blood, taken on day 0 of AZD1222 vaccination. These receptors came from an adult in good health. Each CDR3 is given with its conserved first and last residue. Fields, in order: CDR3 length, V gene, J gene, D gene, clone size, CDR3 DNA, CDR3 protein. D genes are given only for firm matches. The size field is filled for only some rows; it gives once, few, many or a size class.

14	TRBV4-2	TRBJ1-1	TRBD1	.	TGTGCCAGCAGCCGGGACAGGGCCAGTACTGAAGCTTTCTTT	CASSRDRASTEAFF
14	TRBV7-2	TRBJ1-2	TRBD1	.	TGTGCCAGCAGCCTGCATTCAGGGGGCGGTGGCTACACCTTC	CASSLHSGGGGYTF
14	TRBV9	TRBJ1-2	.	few	TGTGCCAGCAGCGTAGCGGCACAGTTCTATGGCTACACCTTC	CASSVAAQFYGYTF
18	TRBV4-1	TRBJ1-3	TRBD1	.	TGCGCCAGCAGCCAAGGGCCCAGACAGGGGGATTCTGGAAACACCATATATTTT	CASSQGPRQGDSGNTIYF
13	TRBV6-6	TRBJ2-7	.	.	TGTGCCAGCAAAAGGGACAAAACCTACGAGCAGTACTTC	CASKRDKTYEQYF
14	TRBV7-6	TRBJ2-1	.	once	TGTGCCAGCAGCCGGGGGCAGGGTTACAATGAGCAGTTCTTC	CASSRGQGYNEQFF
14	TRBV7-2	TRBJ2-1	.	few	TGTGCCAGCAGCTCTAGAGGCTCCTACAATGAGCAGTTCTTC	CASSSRGSYNEQFF
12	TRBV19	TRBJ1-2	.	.	TGTGCCAGTAGTACGGAGGGGTTTGGCTACACCTTC	CASSTEGFGYTF
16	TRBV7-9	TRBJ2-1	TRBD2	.	TGTGCCAGCAGCCGACTAGCGGGAGGGCCATCGAATGAGCAGTTCTTC	CASSRLAGGPSNEQFF
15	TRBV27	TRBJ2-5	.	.	TGTGCCAGCAGTTTAGGGAAAGGGCGTCACGAGACCCAGTACTTC	CASSLGKGRHETQYF
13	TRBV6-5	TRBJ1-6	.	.	TGTGCCAGCAGGAGAACAGGGAATTCACCCCTCCACTTT	CASRRTGNSPLHF
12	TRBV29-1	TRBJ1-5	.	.	TGCAGCGTTGGAGTTAGCAATCAGCCCCAGCATTTT	CSVGVSNQPQHF
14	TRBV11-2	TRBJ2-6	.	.	TGTGCCAGCAGTCAACAACTCGGGGCCAACGTCCTGACTTTC	CASSQQLGANVLTF
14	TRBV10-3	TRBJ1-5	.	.	TGTGCCATCAGCGACGGGAGCAGCAATCAGCCCCAGCATTTT	CAISDGSSNQPQHF
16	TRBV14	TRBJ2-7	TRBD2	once	TGTGCCAGCAGCCAAGAGGCTAGCGGGTTGGCCTACGAGCAGTACTTC	CASSQEASGLAYEQYF
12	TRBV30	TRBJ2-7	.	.	TGTGCCTGGAGTGGGGGGATGAACGAGCAGTACTTC	CAWSGGMNEQYF
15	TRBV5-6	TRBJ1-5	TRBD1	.	TGTGCCAGCAGCCCCGACAGGGGGAGGAATCAGCCCCAGCATTTT	CASSPDRGRNQPQHF
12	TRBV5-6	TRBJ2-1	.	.	TGTGCCAGCAGCTTAATAGCGGAAGAGCAGTTCTTC	CASSLIAEEQFF
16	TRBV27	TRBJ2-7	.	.	TGTGCCAGCAGTCCTCACCTAGACCCTCTCTCCTACGAGCAGTACTTC	CASSPHLDPLSYEQYF
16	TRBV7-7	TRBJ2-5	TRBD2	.	TGTGCCAGCAGCTTCCTGACTAGCGGGAGCGGGGAGACCCAGTACTTC	CASSFLTSGSGETQYF
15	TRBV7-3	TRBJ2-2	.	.	TGTGCCAGCAGCCGGGGACCGGGGGACACCGGGGAGCTGTTTTTT	CASSRGPGDTGELFF
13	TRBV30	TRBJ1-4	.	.	TGTGCCTGGAGTGTACATCGGGATGAAAAACTGTTTTTT	CAWSVHRDEKLFF
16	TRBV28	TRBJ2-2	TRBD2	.	TGTGCCAGCAGTTTATTTGTAGCGGGAGACACCGGGGAGCTGTTTTTT	CASSLFVAGDTGELFF
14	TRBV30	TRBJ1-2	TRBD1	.	TGTGCCTGGTCTGGGACAGGGGGCGACAATGGCTACACCTTC	CAWSGTGGDNGYTF
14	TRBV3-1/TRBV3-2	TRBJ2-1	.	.	TGTGCCAGCAGCCAACAGGGGGGATACAATGAGCAGTTCTTC	CASSQQGGYNEQFF
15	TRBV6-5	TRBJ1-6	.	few	TGTGCCAGCAGGCCGGACTCCCGCGGGAATTCACCCCTCCACTTT	CASRPDSRGNSPLHF
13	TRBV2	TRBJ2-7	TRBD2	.	TGTGCCAGGGGGGGGAGCGGGAGTTACGAGCAGTACTTC	CARGGSGSYEQYF
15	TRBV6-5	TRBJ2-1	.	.	TGTGCCAGCAGTTATAGCGGCCTCGGCTACAATGAGCAGTTCTTC	CASSYSGLGYNEQFF
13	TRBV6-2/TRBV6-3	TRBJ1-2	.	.	TGTGCCAGCAGTACCCCGGGGAACTATGGCTACACCTTC	CASSTPGNYGYTF
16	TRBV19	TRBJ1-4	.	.	TGTGCCAGTAGTATACTCCGAGGGACGTCGAGTGAAAAACTGTTTTTT	CASSILRGTSSEKLFF
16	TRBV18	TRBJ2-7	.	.	TGTGCCAGCTCACCACCGGGCGGCAGGGGACGCTACGAGCAGTACTTC	CASSPPGGRGRYEQYF
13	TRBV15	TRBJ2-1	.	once	TGTGCCACCAGCAGAGCCGGGGTCAATGAGCAGTTCTTC	CATSRAGVNEQFF
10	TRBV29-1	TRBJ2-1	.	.	TGCAGCGTTCAATACAATGAGCAGTTCTTC	CSVQYNEQFF
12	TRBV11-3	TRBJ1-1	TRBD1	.	TGTGCCAGCAGCTTGCGACAGGGTGAAGCTTTCTTT	CASSLRQGEAFF
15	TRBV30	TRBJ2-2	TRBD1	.	TGTGCCTGGCGAATCGGACAGGGTGTCACCGGGGAGCTGTTTTTT	CAWRIGQGVTGELFF
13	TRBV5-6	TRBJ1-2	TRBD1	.	TGTGCCAGCACGCCGGACAGGGGCTATGGCTACACCTTC	CASTPDRGYGYTF
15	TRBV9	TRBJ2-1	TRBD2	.	TGTGCCAGCAGCGCCGGACTAGCGGGAGCGAATGAGCAGTTCTTC	CASSAGLAGANEQFF
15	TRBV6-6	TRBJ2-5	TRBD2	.	TGTGCCAGCTCCTACGGAGCGGGAGCCCAAGAGACCCAGTACTTC	CASSYGAGAQETQYF
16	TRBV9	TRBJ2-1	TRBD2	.	TGTGCCAGCAGCGTAGGTATATTAGCGGGGTACAATGAGCAGTTCTTC	CASSVGILAGYNEQFF
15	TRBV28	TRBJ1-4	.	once	TGTGCCAGCAGCCTTCCGACTGCTGGGAATGAAAAACTGTTTTTT	CASSLPTAGNEKLFF
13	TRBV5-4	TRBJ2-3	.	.	TGTGCCAGCAGCTTGGTACGCACAGATACGCAGTATTTT	CASSLVRTDTQYF
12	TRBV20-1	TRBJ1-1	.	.	TGCAGTGCTAGTTCGGGGATCACTGAAGCTTTCTTT	CSASSGITEAFF
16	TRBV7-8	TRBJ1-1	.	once	TGTGCCAGCAGCTTACAATCGTTCGGGGTGAACACTGAAGCTTTCTTT	CASSLQSFGVNTEAFF
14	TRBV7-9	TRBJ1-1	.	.	TGTGCCAGCAGCTTTTCAGGTCCAAACACTGAAGCTTTCTTT	CASSFSGPNTEAFF